The 31 T cell receptor beta chains presented below share a single source sample, sequenced in a study of blood T cell repertoires in COVID-19. Repertoires were generated with immunoSEQ multiplex PCR, while TCRdb's copy carries only in-frame clones and drops some. The repertoire holds approximately 250,000 clones, with more than 70% as singletons. The sequencing sample was made of peripheral blood. The receptor source for this set is a woman of 80 years or more with COVID-19, enrolled during active disease.

In nucleotides, the CDR3 is TGTGCCAGCTCACCGGCGGGGGGGGCCGGTGGCACTGAAGCTTTCTTT. Protein product: CASSPAGGAGGTEAFF. V is TRBV18 and J is TRBJ1-1, with D possibly being TRBD1 (6 bases). Between the trimmed V and J ends, which lost 3 bases and 4 bases, there was a span of 18 bases. Germline loops: CDR1 KGHSH, CDR2 LQKENI. This CDR3 region has 16 residues.

The rearrangement uses TRBV28 and TRBJ2-7, with 9 bases identical to TRBD2. The J segment lost 2 bases and the V segment lost 7 bases, leaving 12 bases of the junction unmatched. The length of the CDR3 is 16 residues. The germline V gene encodes CDR1 MDHEN and CDR2 SYDVKM. Here the CDR3 reads CASTPGGLAGTYEQYF. CDR3 in DNA: TGTGCCAGCACCCCGGGAGGCCTAGCGGGGACCTACGAGCAGTACTTC.

CDR3 in amino acids: CAWRGRGSDTLQPQHF. CDR3 nucleotides: TGTGCCTGGAGAGGGAGGGGCTCGGACACCCTGCAGCCCCAGCATTTT. The gene calls are TRBV30 and TRBJ1-5; weak D call: TRBD1 (5 bases). CDR3 length equals 16 residues. CDR1 is GTSNPN and CDR2 is SVGIG in the germline V gene (reference sequence). V lost 3 bases and J 7 bases, leaving 22 bases between the germline ends.

The sample holds one count of this clone. The rearrangement joins TRBV3-1 (or the pseudogene TRBV3-2) to TRBJ1-3; 7 positions match TRBD1. V was pared by 4 bases and J by 0 bases, with 6 bases of the junction left unmatched. This CDR3 contains 16 residues. Germline V gene sequence: CDR1 LGHDT, CDR2 YNNKEL (reference sequence). This chain's CDR3 is CASSPTGLGSGNTIYF. The CDR3 nucleotides are TGTGCCAGCAGCCCGACAGGGCTGGGCTCTGGAAACACCATATATTTT.

The V gene is TRBV18, the J gene TRBJ1-5; TRBD1 matches 7 bases. Per the germline V gene, CDR1 is KGHSH and CDR2 is LQKENI. The CDR3 loop spans 14 amino acids. The trim removed 6 bases at V and 3 bases at J, leaving 5 bases unmatched. In nucleotides, the CDR3 is TGTGCCAGCTCCACCGGGACAGTCAATCAGCCCCAGCATTTT. It encodes CASSTGTVNQPQHF.

About this clone itself: Distinct nucleotide sequences in the sample also encode this CDR3. J is TRBJ2-7 and V is TRBV5-1; 8 bases are a match to TRBD2. V was clipped by 4 bases and J by 4 bases; unmatched bases: 1. Germline CDR1 SGHRS, CDR2 YFSETQ. The length of the CDR3 is 12 residues. Here the CDR3 DNA reads TGCGCCAGCAGCGGCGGGGGGTACGAGCAGTACTTC. Protein: CASSGGGYEQYF.

J is TRBJ2-3 and V is TRBV28; D remains unclear. Germline V gene lookup returns CDR1 MDHEN and CDR2 SYDVKM. Trimming removed 8 bases at V and 4 bases at J, with 7 bases between. The CDR3 totals 11 residues. In DNA, the CDR3 is TGTGCCAGCCCGTCCGCAGATACGCAGTATTTT. Residues: CASPSADTQYF.

The chain recombines TRBV3-1 (or the pseudogene TRBV3-2) with TRBJ2-2, with 10 bases aligning to TRBD1. In germline, CDR1 is LGHDT, CDR2 YNNKEL (reference sequence). V lost 1 base, J lost 7 bases, and 9 bases stayed unmatched. This CDR3 contains 17 residues. Written as DNA, the CDR3 is TGTGCCAGCAGCCAAGGGCGACAGGGGGCGCATGGCGGGGAGCTGTTTTTT. Protein sequence: CASSQGRQGAHGGELFF.

The rearrangement joins TRBV12-3 or TRBV12-4 to TRBJ2-5, with a possible D match to TRBD1 (5 bases). V shed 3 bases and J shed 3 bases, with 8 bases lying between them. The CDR3 is 13 residues long. The CDR3 region is CASSFTGKETQYF. CDR3 DNA sequence: TGTGCCAGCAGTTTCACAGGAAAAGAGACCCAGTACTTC.

The chain employs TRBV2 and TRBJ2-1; 7 nucleotides match TRBD2. CDR3 size: 14 residues. J gave up 0 bases and V 8 bases, and 4 bases lay outside the gene matches. Germline CDR1 SNHLY, CDR2 FYNNEI. CDR3 loop: CASSGGNSYNEQFF. The CDR3 nucleotides are TGTGCCAGCTCCGGGGGGAACTCCTACAATGAGCAGTTCTTC.

V and J are TRBV10-2 and TRBJ2-1; 12 bases map to TRBD2. In germline, CDR1 is WSHSY, CDR2 SAAADI. V dropped 6 bases and J dropped 9; count of bases not matched to a gene: 9. The CDR3 has 15 residues. The CDR3 coding sequence is TGCGCCAGCAGGCCCCTAGCGGGGGGGAATCGTGAGCAGTTCTTC. Translation gives CASRPLAGGNREQFF.

The J gene is TRBJ1-2, the V gene TRBV19, with no clear D. The germline V gene has CDR1 LNHDA and CDR2 SQIVND (reference sequence). The germline V and J ends were trimmed by 5 bases and 3 bases, with 13 bases remaining between them. This CDR3 has 14 residues. CDR3 amino acids: CASSAQEGYYGYTF. Here the CDR3 DNA reads TGTGCCAGTAGTGCCCAGGAGGGCTACTATGGCTACACCTTC.

The rearrangement joins TRBV19 to TRBJ2-5; 11 bases agree with TRBD2. Looked up from germline, CDR1 is LNHDA and CDR2 is SQIVND (reference sequence). The CDR3 is 14 amino acids. V gave up 8 bases and J gave up 4 bases; unmatched junction bases: 6. CDR3 sequence: CASCSGGAGETQYF. As DNA, the CDR3 is TGTGCCAGTTGTAGCGGGGGGGCCGGAGAGACCCAGTACTTC. The variable domain in full, with the rest retrieved from reference TRBV19 and TRBJ2-5, is DGGITQSPKYLFRKEGQNVTLSCEQNLNHDAMYWYRQDPGQGLRLIYYSQIVNDFQKGDIAEGYSVSREKKESFPLTVTSAQKNPTAFYLCASCSGGAGETQYFGPGTRLLVL.

The chain couples TRBV12-3 or TRBV12-4 to TRBJ1-1; 8 nucleotides align to TRBD1. The CDR3 is made up of 13 amino acids. V was clipped by 6 bases and J by 6 bases; unmatched bases: 6. The CDR3 loop reads CASSPRTGSEAFF. The DNA for the CDR3 is TGTGCCAGCAGCCCCCGGACAGGGTCTGAAGCTTTCTTT.

The chain combines TRBV9 with TRBJ1-6; D is perhaps TRBD1 (6 bases). This CDR3 spans 18 amino acids. V was pared by 2 bases and J by 5 bases, with 20 bases between. The germline V gene has CDR1 SGDLS and CDR2 YYNGEE. The CDR3 sequence is CASSVGGFGRGDNSPLHF. CDR3 coding DNA: TGTGCCAGCAGCGTGGGGGGGTTCGGCAGGGGTGATAATTCACCCCTCCACTTT.

This clone has just one count. This sequence joins TRBV7-9 and TRBJ2-2; maybe TRBD2 (6 bases). The V end was cut by 7 bases, the J end by 3 bases, with 15 bases between. Germline CDR1 is SEHNR and CDR2 is FQNEAQ (reference sequence). The length of the CDR3 is 15 residues. Here the CDR3 DNA reads TGTGCCAGCACCTTCGGAGGGCGGTACACCGGGGAGCTGTTTTTT. This encodes CASTFGGRYTGELFF. The full variable domain, with the rest looked up from reference TRBV7-9 and TRBJ2-2, is DTGVSQNPRHKITKRGQNVTFRCDPISEHNRLYWYRQTLGQGPEFLTYFQNEAQLEKSRLLSDRFSAERPKGSFSTLEIQRTEQGDSAMYLCASTFGGRYTGELFFGEGSRLTVL.

V is TRBV27 and J is TRBJ1-2; 9 nucleotides match TRBD1. The CDR3 covers 14 residues. The V segment lost 5 bases and the J segment 4 bases; nucleotides outside the gene matches: 5. Per the germline V gene, CDR1 is MNHEY and CDR2 is SMNVEV (reference sequence). The CDR3 reads CASSPWDRAYGYTF. CDR3 nucleotides: TGTGCCAGCAGTCCCTGGGACAGGGCCTATGGCTACACCTTC.

This chain links TRBV21-1 with TRBJ1-1; the table's D call, TRBD1, has no DNA check behind it. TRBV21-1 is a pseudogene segment. This CDR3 contains 16 residues. The CDR3 nucleotides are TGTGCCAGCACGGACGACAAGGGGGCGCTGAACACTGAAGCTTTCTTT. Encoded protein: CASTDDKGALNTEAFF.

The chain combines TRBV9 with TRBJ1-1, with 9 nucleotides matching TRBD1. Germline assignment: CDR1 SGDLS and CDR2 YYNGEE. V lost 4 bases to trimming and J lost 5 bases; unmatched junction nucleotides: 18. The CDR3 extends over 18 amino acids. The CDR3 reads CASSSRKGTGTLGTEAFF. Here the CDR3 DNA reads TGTGCCAGCAGCTCTCGAAAGGGGACAGGGACGCTGGGGACTGAAGCTTTCTTT.

The chain uses TRBV19 and TRBJ1-4, with D perhaps matching TRBD1 (5 bases). The CDR3 totals 14 residues. With 5 bases removed from V and 6 bases from J, the gap between germline ends came to 13 bases. Germline V gene sequence: CDR1 LNHDA, CDR2 SQIVND (reference sequence). DNA of the CDR3: TGTGCCAGTAGTCTGTTCAAAGGGGATGAAAAACTGTTTTTT. It codes for CASSLFKGDEKLFF. Full variable domain (rest looked up from reference TRBV19 and TRBJ1-4): DGGITQSPKYLFRKEGQNVTLSCEQNLNHDAMYWYRQDPGQGLRLIYYSQIVNDFQKGDIAEGYSVSREKKESFPLTVTSAQKNPTAFYLCASSLFKGDEKLFFGSGTQLSVL.

This chain uses TRBV5-8 with TRBJ2-6, with D possibly matching TRBD1 (5 bases). CDR1 is SGHTS and CDR2 is YDEGEE in the germline V gene. The germline V and J ends were trimmed by 4 bases and 0 bases, with 14 bases remaining between them. The CDR3 loop spans 17 amino acids. The chain's CDR3 is CASSPGKTASGANVLTF. The CDR3 DNA sequence: TGTGCCAGCAGCCCTGGGAAGACAGCCTCTGGGGCCAACGTCCTGACTTTC.

The chain is built from TRBV18 and TRBJ1-1; tentatively, D is TRBD1 (5 bases). Trimming pared 3 bases from V and 4 bases from J, leaving 12 bases between. CDR1 and CDR2 (germline): KGHSH, LQKENI. The CDR3 length is 14 residues. This CDR3 reads CASSPISGGTEAFF. The CDR3 DNA sequence: TGTGCCAGCTCACCTATTTCCGGGGGCACTGAAGCTTTCTTT.

The chain couples TRBV19 to TRBJ1-2; TRBD1 is a possible D gene (6 bases). The V and J ends lost 6 bases and 4 bases respectively, with 18 bases between them. The germline CDR1 and CDR2 sequences are LNHDA and SQIVND (reference sequence). The CDR3 consists of 15 residues. The CDR3 DNA reads TGTGCCAGTAGCCGAACAGCGACAGGCACCTATGGCTACACCTTC. It specifies CASSRTATGTYGYTF.

The chain links TRBV5-1 to TRBJ1-2, with TRBD1 as a possible D gene (6 bases). V was pared by 3 bases and J by 5 bases, with 20 bases between. The CDR3 length is 16 residues. Looked up from germline, CDR1 is SGHRS and CDR2 is YFSETQ. CDR3 bases: TGCGCCAGCAGCTCCCGAACCTCAGGGGTTGGGTATGGCTACACCTTC. Amino acids: CASSSRTSGVGYGYTF.

V and J are TRBV6-5 and TRBJ2-7; 7 bases are a match to TRBD2. Germline loops: CDR1 MNHEY, CDR2 SVGAGI. V shed 6 bases and J 2 bases; nucleotides not matched to a gene: 7. The CDR3 extends over 14 amino acids. The CDR3 DNA is TGTGCCAGCAGGGCCGGCGGGGGAACCTACGAGCAGTACTTC. Protein product: CASRAGGGTYEQYF.

The V gene is TRBV3-1 (or the pseudogene TRBV3-2), the J gene TRBJ2-5; 9 bases line up with TRBD2. CDR3 size: 13 residues. CDR1 LGHDT and CDR2 YNNKEL come from the germline V gene (reference sequence). The J segment lost 5 bases and the V segment lost 6 bases, leaving 4 bases of the junction unmatched. The CDR3 is CASRRGGVETQYF. CDR3 bases: TGTGCCAGCAGGCGCGGGGGGGTTGAGACCCAGTACTTC.

The V call is TRBV27, the J call TRBJ1-2; TRBD1 is a possible D gene (6 bases). Germline values: CDR1 MNHEY, CDR2 SMNVEV (reference sequence). Trimming pared 5 bases from V and 2 bases from J, leaving 24 bases between. The CDR3 runs to 18 residues. Here the CDR3 DNA reads TGTGCCAGCAGTCCGTTGCCGGGACACCTACCTGGGAACTATGGCTACACCTTC. Translated: CASSPLPGHLPGNYGYTF.

V and J are TRBV6-5 and TRBJ1-5; D gene unclear. CDR3 length equals 13 residues. V was clipped by 5 bases and J by 6 bases, with 11 bases between them. CDR1 is MNHEY, CDR2 SVGAGI, per germline. The CDR3 spells CASSLEVGQPQHF. In DNA, the CDR3 is TGTGCCAGCAGTCTAGAGGTGGGTCAGCCCCAGCATTTT.

Only one count was recorded for this clone. The V gene is TRBV11-2, the J gene TRBJ1-6; D is undetermined. V lost 5 bases, J lost 9 bases, and 11 bases lay in between. From germline, CDR1 is SGHAT and CDR2 FQNNGV. This CDR3 is built from 13 residues. CDR3 residues: CASSHYGVSPLHF. The CDR3 bases are TGTGCCAGCAGCCACTACGGGGTTTCACCCCTCCACTTT. Using reference TRBV11-2 and TRBJ1-6 for the parts outside the CDR3, the full variable domain is EAGVAQSPRYKIIEKRQSVAFWCNPISGHATLYWYQQILGQGPKLLIQFQNNGVVDDSQLPKDRFSAERLKGVDSTLKIQPAKLEDSAVYLCASSHYGVSPLHFGNGTRLTVT.

Only one count was recorded for this clone. The chain is built from TRBV25-1 and TRBJ1-6; 7 positions agree with TRBD1. Looked up from germline, CDR1 is MGHDK and CDR2 is SYGVNS. The V gene end was trimmed by 5 bases and the J gene end by 10 bases; junction bases not matched to a gene: 11. The CDR3 consists of 15 residues. DNA of the CDR3: TGTGCCAGCAGTTCCACCGGGACAGTTAGGTCACCCCTCCACTTT. As protein: CASSSTGTVRSPLHF.

CDR3 in DNA: TGTGCCAGTAGTCAGGGGACGGTGAACACTGAAGCTTTCTTT. This translates into CASSQGTVNTEAFF. The V gene is TRBV19, the J gene TRBJ1-1, with D perhaps TRBD1 (6 bases). This CDR3 is built from 14 residues. CDR1 and CDR2 from the germline V gene are LNHDA and SQIVND (reference sequence). V gave up 5 bases and J gave up 0 bases, with 10 bases separating them.